This T cell receptor beta chain was sequenced during a study of OX40 agonist ivuxolimab in advanced cancers. Study-level background: It was permissible to have had prior anti-PD-1, anti-PD-L1 or anti-CTLA-4 therapy, and around 40% had some. Three patients responded partially, comprising one with hepatocellular carcinoma and two with cutaneous melanoma.

Here immunoSEQ multiplex PCR was the method, and the copy in TCRdb shows in-frame clones only, minus some. The repertoire consists of 65,000 to 90,000 clones, with 84% occurring once and the leading ten covering about 2.7%. A history of autoimmune disease or systemic immunosuppression excluded patients. V was clipped by 7 bases and J by 6 bases; unmatched bases: 7. Germline assignment: CDR1 SNHLY and CDR2 FYNNEI. The CDR3 contains 15 residues. A few counts support this clone. The chain is built from TRBV2 and TRBJ2-1; 12 bases map to TRBD1. The sample here was CD4+ or CD8+ T cells sorted from blood, taken in a trial of the OX40 agonist ivuxolimab. This TCR came from an adult with an advanced solid tumor such as melanoma, head and neck, liver or kidney cancer. Here the CDR3 DNA reads TGTGCCAGCACCGAGGGACAGGGGGCGCTCAATGAGCAGTTCTTC. As protein: CASTEGQGALNEQFF.